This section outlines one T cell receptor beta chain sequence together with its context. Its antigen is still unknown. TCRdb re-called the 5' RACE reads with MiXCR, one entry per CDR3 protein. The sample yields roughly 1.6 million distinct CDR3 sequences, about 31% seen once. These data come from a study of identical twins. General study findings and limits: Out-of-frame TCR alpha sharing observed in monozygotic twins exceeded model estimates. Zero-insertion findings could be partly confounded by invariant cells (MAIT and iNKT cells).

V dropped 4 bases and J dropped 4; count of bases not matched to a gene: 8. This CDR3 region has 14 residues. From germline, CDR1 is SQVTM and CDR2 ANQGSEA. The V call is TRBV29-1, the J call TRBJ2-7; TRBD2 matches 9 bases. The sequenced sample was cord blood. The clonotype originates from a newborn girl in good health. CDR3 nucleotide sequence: TGCAGCGTTGGAGCCGGGACTAGCTTATACGAGCAGTACTTC. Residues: CSVGAGTSLYEQYF.